The rows below give T cell receptor beta chains drawn from one sample of a study of early T cells in non-severe SARS-CoV-2 infection. TCRdb processed the 5' RACE reads anew with MiXCR; each CDR3 protein has one entry. The table includes tens of thousands of distinct CDR3 sequences, around 18% detected once. The material was whole blood, obtained at baseline. The receptors were sampled from an adult who was a healthcare worker with PCR-confirmed SARS-CoV-2 infection or an uninfected control (not recorded which). Each CDR3 is given with its conserved first and last residue. D genes are given only for firm matches. Size is omitted from some rows. Given values are once, few, many or a class for expanded clones.

cdr3_length: 14
clone_size: few
v_call: TRBV28
j_call: TRBJ1-1
d_call: NA
cdr3_nt: TGTGCCAGCAGTAGGGGGACCCTCGGCACTGAAGCTTTCTTT
cdr3_aa: CASSRGTLGTEAFF

cdr3_length: 16
clone_size: NA
v_call: TRBV25-1
j_call: TRBJ2-6
d_call: NA
cdr3_nt: TGTGCCAGCAGTGAAAGGCCCAACTCTGGGGCCAACGTCCTGACTTTC
cdr3_aa: CASSERPNSGANVLTF

cdr3_length: 15
clone_size: few
v_call: TRBV12-3/TRBV12-4
j_call: TRBJ2-3
d_call: TRBD2
cdr3_nt: TGTGCCAGCAGTTTGCTAGCGGGAGAGGCAGATACGCAGTATTTT
cdr3_aa: CASSLLAGEADTQYF

cdr3_length: 14
clone_size: few
v_call: TRBV19
j_call: TRBJ2-7
d_call: NA
cdr3_nt: TGTGCCAGTAGTATCTTCCTGGGGCCCTACGAGCAGTACTTC
cdr3_aa: CASSIFLGPYEQYF

cdr3_length: 14
clone_size: NA
v_call: TRBV21-1
j_call: TRBJ2-3
d_call: NA
cdr3_nt: TGTGCCAGCAGCACCAGGGGAAACACAGATACGCAGTATTTT
cdr3_aa: CASSTRGNTDTQYF

cdr3_length: 13
clone_size: NA
v_call: TRBV20-1
j_call: TRBJ2-4
d_call: NA
cdr3_nt: TGCAGTGCTAGCCCACAGGGATCGGACATTCAGTACTTC
cdr3_aa: CSASPQGSDIQYF

cdr3_length: 15
clone_size: NA
v_call: TRBV27
j_call: TRBJ2-6
d_call: NA
cdr3_nt: TGTGCCAGCAGCACGACAGTTTCTGGGGCCAACGTCCTGACTTTC
cdr3_aa: CASSTTVSGANVLTF

cdr3_length: 12
clone_size: NA
v_call: TRBV28
j_call: TRBJ1-4
d_call: NA
cdr3_nt: TGTGCCAGCAGTTGGGGGGGCGGAAAACTGTTTTTT
cdr3_aa: CASSWGGGKLFF

cdr3_length: 15
clone_size: NA
v_call: TRBV5-1
j_call: TRBJ1-4
d_call: TRBD1
cdr3_nt: TGCGCCAGCAGCTTCTCCGGGACAGGGCGTGAAAAACTGTTTTTT
cdr3_aa: CASSFSGTGREKLFF

cdr3_length: 13
clone_size: NA
v_call: TRBV4-1
j_call: TRBJ1-1
d_call: NA
cdr3_nt: TGCGCCAGCAGCCAAGGCCGGGGCACTGAAGCTTTCTTT
cdr3_aa: CASSQGRGTEAFF

cdr3_length: 15
clone_size: NA
v_call: TRBV28
j_call: TRBJ2-5
d_call: TRBD2
cdr3_nt: TGTGCCAGCAGTGATCTAGCGGGAGGACAAGAGACCCAGTACTTC
cdr3_aa: CASSDLAGGQETQYF

cdr3_length: 15
clone_size: NA
v_call: TRBV6-1
j_call: TRBJ2-7
d_call: TRBD1
cdr3_nt: TGTGCCAGCAGTGGCCTAACAGGGGGAAACTACGAGCAGTACTTC
cdr3_aa: CASSGLTGGNYEQYF

cdr3_length: 12
clone_size: few
v_call: TRBV19
j_call: TRBJ2-7
d_call: NA
cdr3_nt: TGTGCCAGTGGCCCCGGTGTCTACGAGCAGTACTTC
cdr3_aa: CASGPGVYEQYF

cdr3_length: 15
clone_size: NA
v_call: TRBV2
j_call: TRBJ2-3
d_call: NA
cdr3_nt: TGTGCCAGCACCCTACTGGGCATGCCCACAGATACGCAGTATTTT
cdr3_aa: CASTLLGMPTDTQYF

cdr3_length: 14
clone_size: few
v_call: TRBV29-1
j_call: TRBJ2-7
d_call: TRBD1
cdr3_nt: TGCAGCGTTATAAGGGACAGGGGGATCGACGAGCAGTACTTC
cdr3_aa: CSVIRDRGIDEQYF

cdr3_length: 17
clone_size: few
v_call: TRBV20-1
j_call: TRBJ2-2
d_call: TRBD2
cdr3_nt: TGCAGTGCTAGCCCGGGTCTAGCGGGACCTGACACCGGGGAGCTGTTTTTT
cdr3_aa: CSASPGLAGPDTGELFF

cdr3_length: 12
clone_size: few
v_call: TRBV7-8
j_call: TRBJ2-1
d_call: NA
cdr3_nt: TGTGCCAGCAGCTTAGAAGACAATGAGCAGTTCTTC
cdr3_aa: CASSLEDNEQFF

cdr3_length: 15
clone_size: NA
v_call: TRBV7-7
j_call: TRBJ2-1
d_call: NA
cdr3_nt: TGTGCCAGCAGCAAGGAAAGGACTACCTACAATGAGCAGTTCTTC
cdr3_aa: CASSKERTTYNEQFF

cdr3_length: 16
clone_size: NA
v_call: TRBV6-6
j_call: TRBJ1-4
d_call: NA
cdr3_nt: TGTGCCAGCAGTTACTTTGCCGGGGCTGCGAATGAAAAACTGTTTTTT
cdr3_aa: CASSYFAGAANEKLFF

cdr3_length: 13
clone_size: few
v_call: TRBV20-1
j_call: TRBJ2-1
d_call: NA
cdr3_nt: TGCAGCCTAGGTGGGGGTCCCTACAATGAGCAGTTCTTC
cdr3_aa: CSLGGGPYNEQFF

cdr3_length: 13
clone_size: many
v_call: TRBV29-1
j_call: TRBJ1-1
d_call: NA
cdr3_nt: TGCAGCGTAGAAGGACAGCAGAACACTGAAGCTTTCTTT
cdr3_aa: CSVEGQQNTEAFF

cdr3_length: 15
clone_size: few
v_call: TRBV4-2
j_call: TRBJ2-7
d_call: NA
cdr3_nt: TGTGCCAGCAGCGGTTGGGCGGAGGAAACCTACGAGCAGTACTTC
cdr3_aa: CASSGWAEETYEQYF

cdr3_length: 13
clone_size: NA
v_call: TRBV6-6
j_call: TRBJ1-1
d_call: NA
cdr3_nt: TGTGCCAGCAGTCTAGTACCAGAACTGGGGGCTTTCTTT
cdr3_aa: CASSLVPELGAFF

cdr3_length: 14
clone_size: NA
v_call: TRBV12-3/TRBV12-4
j_call: TRBJ2-5
d_call: NA
cdr3_nt: TGTGCCAGCAGTTTATTTACTACCGAGGAGACCCAGTACTTC
cdr3_aa: CASSLFTTEETQYF

cdr3_length: 15
clone_size: few
v_call: TRBV18
j_call: TRBJ2-7
d_call: TRBD1
cdr3_nt: TGTGCCAGCTCACCGCGGGGGACAGGGTCCTACGAGCAGTACTTC
cdr3_aa: CASSPRGTGSYEQYF

cdr3_length: 13
clone_size: few
v_call: TRBV20-1
j_call: TRBJ2-7
d_call: TRBD2
cdr3_nt: TGCAGTGCTAGGAAGGACGCGGGGGACGAGCAGTACTTC
cdr3_aa: CSARKDAGDEQYF

cdr3_length: 17
clone_size: many
v_call: TRBV6-2/TRBV6-3
j_call: TRBJ2-1
d_call: TRBD2
cdr3_nt: TGTGCCACGCAAACTAATCTAGCGGGACCACTCATCAATGAGCAGTTCTTC
cdr3_aa: CATQTNLAGPLINEQFF

cdr3_length: 14
clone_size: few
v_call: TRBV6-5
j_call: TRBJ2-2
d_call: NA
cdr3_nt: TGTGCCAGCAGAACGGGGCTCAACGCCGGGGAGCTGTTTTTT
cdr3_aa: CASRTGLNAGELFF

cdr3_length: 15
clone_size: few
v_call: TRBV3-1
j_call: TRBJ2-7
d_call: NA
cdr3_nt: TGTGCCAGCAGCCAAGATTCAGGGGAACGCTACGAGCAGTACTTC
cdr3_aa: CASSQDSGERYEQYF

cdr3_length: 18
clone_size: many
v_call: TRBV5-1
j_call: TRBJ2-1
d_call: NA
cdr3_nt: TGCGCCAGCAGCAGATTTAGTAGCGCTCAGTTGGGGTACAATGAGCAGTTCTTC
cdr3_aa: CASSRFSSAQLGYNEQFF

cdr3_length: 19
clone_size: few
v_call: TRBV27
j_call: TRBJ2-6
d_call: NA
cdr3_nt: TGTGCCAGCAGTCCCCTAAGGTCAGGGGCTAGCTCTGGGGCCAACGTCCTGACTTTC
cdr3_aa: CASSPLRSGASSGANVLTF

cdr3_length: 18
clone_size: few
v_call: TRBV6-2/TRBV6-3
j_call: TRBJ1-5
d_call: NA
cdr3_nt: TGTGCCAGCAGTTACAGCTCTCGGTCGGCGTATAGCAATCAGCCCCAGCATTTT
cdr3_aa: CASSYSSRSAYSNQPQHF

cdr3_length: 15
clone_size: few
v_call: TRBV12-3/TRBV12-4
j_call: TRBJ2-3
d_call: TRBD1
cdr3_nt: TGTGCCAGCAGTCCCCGGACAGGGTTTGGAGATACGCAGTATTTT
cdr3_aa: CASSPRTGFGDTQYF

cdr3_length: 16
clone_size: NA
v_call: TRBV7-9
j_call: TRBJ1-4
d_call: NA
cdr3_nt: TGTGCCAGCAGCTTAGGGTCCGGGGCCTTTAATGAAAAACTGTTTTTT
cdr3_aa: CASSLGSGAFNEKLFF

cdr3_length: 17
clone_size: few
v_call: TRBV6-1
j_call: TRBJ2-7
d_call: NA
cdr3_nt: TGTGCCAGCACCGAATCTTGGAGGGGGGGCGCAGTATACGAGCAGTACTTC
cdr3_aa: CASTESWRGGAVYEQYF

cdr3_length: 13
clone_size: many
v_call: TRBV24-1
j_call: TRBJ2-2
d_call: NA
cdr3_nt: TGTGCCACCAGAGCGACTAGCACCGGGGAGCTGTTTTTT
cdr3_aa: CATRATSTGELFF

cdr3_length: 14
clone_size: NA
v_call: TRBV28
j_call: TRBJ2-3
d_call: NA
cdr3_nt: TGTGCCAGCAGCCTGCGGGGGCCCACAGGGACGCAGTATTTT
cdr3_aa: CASSLRGPTGTQYF

cdr3_length: 15
clone_size: few
v_call: TRBV7-2
j_call: TRBJ2-7
d_call: TRBD1
cdr3_nt: TGTGCCAGCAGCCCCCGGACAGGGGCCTCCTACGAGCAGTACTTC
cdr3_aa: CASSPRTGASYEQYF

cdr3_length: 13
clone_size: many
v_call: TRBV19
j_call: TRBJ1-2
d_call: NA
cdr3_nt: TGTGCCAGCCAAGGGGTACACAGTGATGGCTACACCTTC
cdr3_aa: CASQGVHSDGYTF

cdr3_length: 14
clone_size: few
v_call: TRBV20-1
j_call: TRBJ2-7
d_call: TRBD2
cdr3_nt: TGCAGTGCGCCAAGCGGGGGAAATACCTACGAGCAGTACTTC
cdr3_aa: CSAPSGGNTYEQYF

cdr3_length: 12
clone_size: NA
v_call: TRBV28
j_call: TRBJ1-1
d_call: NA
cdr3_nt: TGTGCCAGCAGTTTATTAGGTACTGAAGCTTTCTTT
cdr3_aa: CASSLLGTEAFF

cdr3_length: 17
clone_size: medium-sized
v_call: TRBV25-1
j_call: TRBJ2-3
d_call: TRBD2
cdr3_nt: TGTGCCAGCACCGGGGAAAAAGCGGGAGAGGGCACAGATACGCAGTATTTT
cdr3_aa: CASTGEKAGEGTDTQYF

cdr3_length: 15
clone_size: NA
v_call: TRBV7-9
j_call: TRBJ2-1
d_call: TRBD2
cdr3_nt: TGTGCCAGCAGCTCCCTTAGCGGGAGGGCTTATGAGCAGTTCTTC
cdr3_aa: CASSSLSGRAYEQFF

cdr3_length: 13
clone_size: NA
v_call: TRBV7-2
j_call: TRBJ2-2
d_call: NA
cdr3_nt: TGTGCCACCGCGACGGCGAACACCGGGGAGCTGTTTTTT
cdr3_aa: CATATANTGELFF

cdr3_length: 16
clone_size: NA
v_call: TRBV4-3
j_call: TRBJ2-7
d_call: TRBD1
cdr3_nt: TGCGCCAGCAGCCAAGAACAGGGGTTTAGCTCCTACGAGCAGTACTTC
cdr3_aa: CASSQEQGFSSYEQYF

cdr3_length: 13
clone_size: NA
v_call: TRBV6-1
j_call: TRBJ2-7
d_call: NA
cdr3_nt: TGTGCCAGCAGTTATGGAAACTCCTACGAGCAGTACTTC
cdr3_aa: CASSYGNSYEQYF

cdr3_length: 15
clone_size: NA
v_call: TRBV28
j_call: TRBJ2-1
d_call: NA
cdr3_nt: TGTGCCAGCAAACGATCCGGGATCGCCTACAATGAGCAGTTCTTC
cdr3_aa: CASKRSGIAYNEQFF

cdr3_length: 15
clone_size: NA
v_call: TRBV28
j_call: TRBJ2-3
d_call: TRBD1
cdr3_nt: TGTGCCAGCAGTGATCGCACAGGGGGCGCAGATACGCAGTATTTT
cdr3_aa: CASSDRTGGADTQYF

cdr3_length: 11
clone_size: NA
v_call: TRBV7-9
j_call: TRBJ2-4
d_call: NA
cdr3_nt: TGTGCCAGCAGCTTAGAGAACATTCAGTACTTC
cdr3_aa: CASSLENIQYF

cdr3_length: 12
clone_size: NA
v_call: TRBV20-1
j_call: TRBJ2-1
d_call: NA
cdr3_nt: TGCAGTGCTAGAAAAGGGCCGGTGGAGCAGTTCTTC
cdr3_aa: CSARKGPVEQFF

cdr3_length: 15
clone_size: NA
v_call: TRBV10-1
j_call: TRBJ2-3
d_call: NA
cdr3_nt: TGCGCCAGCAGACTTACAGGAGACCCCACAGATACGCAGTATTTT
cdr3_aa: CASRLTGDPTDTQYF

cdr3_length: 13
clone_size: few
v_call: TRBV6-5
j_call: TRBJ2-5
d_call: NA
cdr3_nt: TGTGCCAGCAGTTACCTCAACCAAGAGACCCAGTACTTC
cdr3_aa: CASSYLNQETQYF

cdr3_length: 15
clone_size: NA
v_call: TRBV9
j_call: TRBJ1-2
d_call: TRBD1
cdr3_nt: TGTGCCAGCAGCACCGGACAGGCCTCTAACTATGGCTACACCTTC
cdr3_aa: CASSTGQASNYGYTF

cdr3_length: 15
clone_size: NA
v_call: TRBV6-1
j_call: TRBJ1-1
d_call: NA
cdr3_nt: TGTGCCAGCAGTGAGTTCCCGATCAAGGACACTGAAGCTTTCTTT
cdr3_aa: CASSEFPIKDTEAFF

cdr3_length: 14
clone_size: many
v_call: TRBV3-1
j_call: TRBJ2-4
d_call: NA
cdr3_nt: TGTGCCAGCAGCCAAGCTGACACCGGTTTTATTCAGTACTTC
cdr3_aa: CASSQADTGFIQYF

cdr3_length: 16
clone_size: few
v_call: TRBV7-8
j_call: TRBJ1-1
d_call: TRBD1
cdr3_nt: TGTGCCAGCAGCCCGAGGGGCCAGGGGGCGAAGGCTGAAGCTTTCTTT
cdr3_aa: CASSPRGQGAKAEAFF

cdr3_length: 15
clone_size: few
v_call: TRBV6-5
j_call: TRBJ1-3
d_call: NA
cdr3_nt: TGTGCCAGCAGTACCGGAATGCAGACTGGAAACACCATATATTTT
cdr3_aa: CASSTGMQTGNTIYF

cdr3_length: 13
clone_size: few
v_call: TRBV7-9
j_call: TRBJ2-5
d_call: NA
cdr3_nt: TGTGCCAGCAGCTTATGGCCCCAAGAGACCCAGTACTTC
cdr3_aa: CASSLWPQETQYF